These 32 T cell receptor beta chains were all obtained from the same sample, sequenced in a study of blood T cell repertoires in COVID-19. Sequencing was performed with immunoSEQ multiplex PCR; in TCRdb, only in-frame clones are kept and a portion is missing. The sample gives 55,000 to 90,000 clones, roughly 80% of which show up once; 4.5% is in the top ten. The sample comprised peripheral blood. The receptors shown here come from a woman aged 55 to 70 with acute or convalescent COVID-19.

The chain carries TRBV6-5 and TRBJ1-2, with D maybe TRBD1 (6 bases). This CDR3 is built from 15 residues. V was trimmed by 0 bases and J by 5 bases, leaving 13 bases between them. CDR1 is MNHEY and CDR2 is SVGAGI in the germline V gene. CDR3 nucleotide sequence: TGTGCCAGCAGTTACTCGTACAGGGAAGGTTATGGCTACACCTTC. Its protein is CASSYSYREGYGYTF.

This clone appeared once. The CDR3, as DNA: TGTGCCAGCAGCTTATGGCCTAGGGAGACCCAGTACTTC. Protein sequence: CASSLWPRETQYF. This chain links TRBV7-3 with TRBJ2-5; D is undetermined. V gave up 2 bases and J gave up 5 bases, with 9 bases separating them. This CDR3 comprises 13 residues. In germline, CDR1 is SGHTA, CDR2 FQGTGA. Filled out from reference TRBV7-3 and TRBJ2-5, the complete variable domain reads GAGVSQTPSNKVTEKGKYVELRCDPISGHTALYWYRQSLGQGPEFLIYFQGTGAADDSGLPNDRFFAVRPEGSVSTLKIQRTERGDSAVYLCASSLWPRETQYFGPGTRLLVL.

The chain recombines TRBV9 with TRBJ1-4, with D uncertain. CDR3 length: 15 amino acids. CDR1 is SGDLS, CDR2 YYNGEE, per germline. Deletions cut 0 bases from V and 0 bases from J, with 6 bases between. CDR3 protein: CASSVGASTNEKLFF. In DNA, the CDR3 is TGTGCCAGCAGCGTAGGCGCCTCAACTAATGAAAAACTGTTTTTT.

The V call is TRBV15, the J call TRBJ2-7; 8 bases map to TRBD2. V trimming: 4 bases; J trimming: 5 bases; junction bases outside the gene matches: 16. The CDR3 runs to 17 residues. Germline CDR1 reads LNHNV; CDR2 reads YYDKDF (reference sequence). Written as DNA, the CDR3 is TGTGCCACCAGCAATGGAATCGCGGGGGGTATAGGAGACGAGCAGTACTTC. Residues: CATSNGIAGGIGDEQYF. Based on the CDR3 plus reference TRBV15 and TRBJ2-7, the full variable domain is DAMVIQNPRYQVTQFGKPVTLSCSQTLNHNVMYWYQQKSSQAPKLLFHYYDKDFNNEADTPDNFQSRRPNTSFCFLDIRSPGLGDTAMYLCATSNGIAGGIGDEQYFGPGTRLTVT.

The chain couples TRBV10-3 to TRBJ1-2; 7 bases match TRBD1. The V gene's germline CDR1 is ENHRY and CDR2 SYGVKD. The CDR3 is made up of 14 amino acids. V shed 9 bases, J shed 1 base, and the junction held 8 bases outside the gene matches. CDR3 bases: TGTGCCATAACCCAGGGGGGTGATAACTATGGCTACACCTTC. Its protein is CAITQGGDNYGYTF.

The chain recombines TRBV7-3 with TRBJ1-1; D is ambiguous. In germline, CDR1 is SGHTA, CDR2 FQGTGA. There are 16 residues in the CDR3. V lost 6 bases and J lost 1, with 18 bases in between. The CDR3 protein is CASSLGPEGWNTEAFF. The CDR3, as DNA: TGTGCCAGCAGTCTGGGCCCAGAGGGATGGAACACTGAAGCTTTCTTT.

This chain connects TRBV3-1 (or the pseudogene TRBV3-2) to TRBJ1-5, with D maybe TRBD1 (5 bases). V gave up 2 bases and J gave up 6 bases, with 14 bases separating them. The V gene's germline CDR1 is LGHDT and CDR2 YNNKEL (reference sequence). The CDR3 has 15 amino acids. The CDR3 is CASSQQGYSTQPQHF. The CDR3 nucleotides are TGTGCCAGCAGCCAACAGGGATACTCAACTCAGCCCCAGCATTTT.

A single count supports this clone. V and J are TRBV5-1 and TRBJ2-2; TRBD1 aligns across 9 bases. The J segment lost 4 bases and the V segment lost 4 bases, leaving 8 bases of the junction unmatched. This CDR3 is built from 16 residues. Germline V gene sequence: CDR1 SGHRS, CDR2 YFSETQ. The CDR3, as DNA: TGCGCCAGCAGCCGGGATGGACAGGGGAGCACCGGGGAGCTGTTTTTT. It yields the protein CASSRDGQGSTGELFF.

This chain joins TRBV19 and TRBJ2-2, with 7 bases lining up with TRBD1. After removal of 11 bases from V and 5 bases from J, the junction contained 11 bases not matched to a gene. The CDR3 is 14 residues long. Germline CDR1 reads LNHDA; CDR2 reads SQIVND (reference sequence). The CDR3 reads CASSLTGHTGELFF. The CDR3, as DNA: TGTGCCTCTTCCCTGACAGGGCATACCGGGGAGCTGTTTTTT. Variable domain in full (rest from reference TRBV19 and TRBJ2-2): DGGITQSPKYLFRKEGQNVTLSCEQNLNHDAMYWYRQDPGQGLRLIYYSQIVNDFQKGDIAEGYSVSREKKESFPLTVTSAQKNPTAFYLCASSLTGHTGELFFGEGSRLTVL.

This chain links TRBV18 with TRBJ1-6; D unclear. V was shortened by 10 bases and J by 10 bases, with 20 bases between the two germline ends. This CDR3 has 14 amino acids. Germline V gene lookup returns CDR1 KGHSH and CDR2 LQKENI. The CDR3 sequence is CATQSSTGMSPLHF. DNA of the CDR3: TGTGCCACCCAATCTAGCACGGGGATGTCACCCCTCCACTTT. Filled out from reference TRBV18 and TRBJ1-6, the complete variable domain reads NAGVMQNPRHLVRRRGQEARLRCSPMKGHSHVYWYRQLPEEGLKFMVYLQKENIIDESGMPKERFSAEFPKEGPSILRIQQVVRGDSAAYFCATQSSTGMSPLHFGNGTRLTVT.

The V gene is TRBV12-3 or TRBV12-4, the J gene TRBJ2-5, with 7 bases aligning to TRBD1. V dropped 3 bases and J dropped 5; count of bases not matched to a gene: 3. The CDR3 loop spans 13 amino acids. The CDR3 region has the DNA TGTGCCAGCAGTTTTGGGACAGTGGAGACCCAGTACTTC. Its protein is CASSFGTVETQYF.

The chain combines TRBV11-1 with TRBJ2-5; 7 bases map to TRBD1. Trimming removed 5 bases from V and 5 bases from J; junction bases left unmatched: 2. CDR1 is SGHAT, CDR2 FQDESV, per germline (reference sequence). There are 12 residues in the CDR3. Here the CDR3 reads CASSQGDETQYF. DNA of the CDR3: TGTGCCAGCAGCCAGGGGGACGAGACCCAGTACTTC.

This clone has just one count. J is TRBJ2-3 and V is TRBV19; D not certain. In germline, CDR1 is LNHDA, CDR2 SQIVND (reference sequence). Trimming removed 5 bases at V and 4 bases at J, with 19 bases between. The CDR3 length is 16 residues. The CDR3 spells CASSSVGLEFADTQYF. In DNA, the CDR3 is TGTGCCAGTAGTTCGGTTGGCTTGGAGTTCGCAGATACGCAGTATTTT.

V gene TRBV12-3 or TRBV12-4 combines with J gene TRBJ1-1; D not resolved. This CDR3 has 12 amino acids. Between the trimmed V and J ends, which lost 2 bases and 11 bases, there was a span of 12 bases. This chain's CDR3 is CASSLSRARAFF. CDR3 nucleotides: TGTGCCAGCAGTTTATCGAGGGCCCGGGCTTTCTTT.

The J gene is TRBJ2-2, the V gene TRBV7-7, with 7 bases fitting TRBD2. The CDR3 loop spans 16 amino acids. V lost 2 bases and J lost 5; bases outside the gene matches: 8. Germline lookup yields CDR1 SSHAT and CDR2 FNYEAQ (reference sequence). The CDR3 coding sequence is TGTGCCAGCAGCTTATCCGGGGGGATGAGAACCGGGGAGCTGTTTTTT. Translating gives CASSLSGGMRTGELFF.

The chain recombines TRBV19 with TRBJ2-5; 9 bases agree with TRBD1. Germline V gene sequence: CDR1 LNHDA, CDR2 SQIVND (reference sequence). J gave up 0 bases and V 5 bases, and 7 bases lay outside the gene matches. This CDR3 is built from 16 residues. The chain's CDR3 is CASSRRQGGNQETQYF. Written as DNA, the CDR3 is TGTGCCAGTAGTCGCAGACAGGGGGGGAACCAAGAGACCCAGTACTTC. Variable domain in full (rest from reference TRBV19 and TRBJ2-5): DGGITQSPKYLFRKEGQNVTLSCEQNLNHDAMYWYRQDPGQGLRLIYYSQIVNDFQKGDIAEGYSVSREKKESFPLTVTSAQKNPTAFYLCASSRRQGGNQETQYFGPGTRLLVL.

This chain links TRBV2 with TRBJ1-6; D remains ambiguous. Trimming left V 2 bases short and J 5 bases short, with 7 bases between. Germline V lookup: CDR1 SNHLY, CDR2 FYNNEI. CDR3 length equals 14 residues. Here the CDR3 DNA reads TGTGCCAGCAGTGAACAGGTGAATAATTCACCCCTCCACTTT. The encoded protein is CASSEQVNNSPLHF.

The table lists this clone with a few counts. The V call is TRBV6-5, the J call TRBJ2-1; no reliable D call. The germline V gene has CDR1 MNHEY and CDR2 SVGAGI. Trimming stripped 4 bases from V and 9 bases from J, with 16 bases between. This CDR3 is built from 14 residues. The CDR3 here is CASSSQSFGIEQFF. CDR3 coding DNA: TGTGCCAGCAGTTCCCAATCATTCGGTATTGAGCAGTTCTTC.

The chain joins TRBV7-9 to TRBJ1-4; D is undetermined. V lost 2 bases to trimming and J lost 3 bases, with 10 bases between them. From germline, CDR1 is SEHNR and CDR2 FQNEAQ (reference sequence). The CDR3 consists of 15 residues. The CDR3 region has the DNA TGTGCCAGCAGCTTACTAGGTTCGCCTAATGAAAAACTGTTTTTT. This gives the protein CASSLLGSPNEKLFF. Filled out from reference TRBV7-9 and TRBJ1-4, the complete variable domain reads DTGVSQNPRHKITKRGQNVTFRCDPISEHNRLYWYRQTLGQGPEFLTYFQNEAQLEKSRLLSDRFSAERPKGSFSTLEIQRTEQGDSAMYLCASSLLGSPNEKLFFGSGTQLSVL.

The chain combines TRBV10-2 with TRBJ2-7, with TRBD2 matching 7 bases. The germline CDR1 and CDR2 sequences are WSHSY and SAAADI. CDR3 length: 13 residues. The J segment lost 0 bases and the V segment lost 10 bases, leaving 6 bases of the junction unmatched. CDR3 amino acids: CATRGGNSYEQYF. CDR3 DNA: TGCGCCACTCGCGGGGGAAACTCCTACGAGCAGTACTTC.

The rearrangement links TRBV5-1 to TRBJ1-3; the D is unclear. From germline, CDR1 is SGHRS and CDR2 YFSETQ. The V end was cut by 0 bases, the J end by 0 bases, with 7 bases between. The CDR3 totals 15 residues. CDR3 DNA: TGCGCCAGCAGCTTGGACGACACCTCTGGAAACACCATATATTTT. Amino acids: CASSLDDTSGNTIYF.

J is TRBJ1-2 and V is TRBV6-1; TRBD1 agrees at 7 bases. The germline V gene has CDR1 MNHNS and CDR2 SASEGT. With 1 base clipped from V and 4 bases from J, the junction kept 6 bases outside the gene matches. The CDR3 is 15 residues long. The CDR3 DNA follows: TGTGCCAGCAGTGAAGGTGCTAGGACAGGCTATGGCTACACCTTC. It codes for CASSEGARTGYGYTF.

The rearrangement joins TRBV5-6 to TRBJ1-6, with 7 nucleotides matching TRBD1. With 8 bases clipped from V and 6 bases from J, the junction kept 11 bases outside the gene matches. Germline CDR1 is SGHDT and CDR2 is YYEEEE. There are 15 residues in the CDR3. CDR3 protein: CASQGETGGNSPLHF. In DNA form, the CDR3 reads TGTGCCAGTCAGGGGGAAACGGGTGGTAATTCACCCCTCCACTTT.

This rearrangement joins TRBV2 to TRBJ1-3; D remains ambiguous. This CDR3 has 15 amino acids. Germline lookup yields CDR1 SNHLY and CDR2 FYNNEI. V was shortened by 3 bases and J by 0 bases, with 9 bases between the two germline ends. Here the CDR3 DNA reads TGTGCCAGCAGTGAGGAGCAGAGCTCTGGAAACACCATATATTTT. It specifies CASSEEQSSGNTIYF.

The gene calls are TRBV7-8 and TRBJ1-2; 7 nucleotides align to TRBD1. V lost 5 bases and J lost 2; bases outside the gene matches: 5. Germline CDR1 reads SGHVS; CDR2 reads FQNEAQ. The CDR3 is made up of 14 amino acids. Written as DNA, the CDR3 is TGTGCCAGCAGCAGGGACAGATCAAACTATGGCTACACCTTC. It encodes CASSRDRSNYGYTF.

This rearrangement joins TRBV9 to TRBJ1-1, with TRBD1 matching over 7 bases. This CDR3 has 15 amino acids. Germline values: CDR1 SGDLS, CDR2 YYNGEE. Unmatched junction bases numbered 6, after V lost 4 bases and J lost 0 bases. CDR3 coding DNA: TGTGCCAGCAGCCCCTTGGGACAGATGAACACTGAAGCTTTCTTT. It translates to CASSPLGQMNTEAFF.

The V gene is TRBV5-4, the J gene TRBJ1-2; D may be TRBD1 (5 bases). The CDR3 loop spans 16 amino acids. V lost 0 bases to trimming and J lost 2 bases, with 14 bases between them. Germline CDR1 reads SGHNT; CDR2 reads YYREEE (reference sequence). The CDR3 coding sequence is TGTGCCAGCAGCTTGGCAGGGTGGACGAAAAACTATGGCTACACCTTC. Protein: CASSLAGWTKNYGYTF.

The genes are TRBV29-1 and TRBJ1-2; D unclear. Trimming removed 6 bases from V and 6 bases from J, with 14 bases in between. CDR1 and CDR2 from the germline V gene are SQVTM and ANQGSEA. The CDR3 contains 12 residues. This CDR3 is CSVATLRDGYTF. The CDR3 nucleotides read TGCAGCGTAGCCACTTTACGCGATGGCTACACCTTC.

The rearrangement uses TRBV7-9 and TRBJ1-3, with a weak D call TRBD1 (6 bases). Germline V gene sequence: CDR1 SEHNR, CDR2 FQNEAQ (reference sequence). This CDR3 region has 16 residues. V was cut by 0 bases and J by 0 bases, with 9 bases left in between. The CDR3 coding sequence is TGTGCCAGCAGCTTAGCCCAGGGACACTCTGGAAACACCATATATTTT. It is translated as CASSLAQGHSGNTIYF. Supplemented by reference TRBV7-9 and TRBJ1-3, the full variable domain reads DTGVSQNPRHKITKRGQNVTFRCDPISEHNRLYWYRQTLGQGPEFLTYFQNEAQLEKSRLLSDRFSAERPKGSFSTLEIQRTEQGDSAMYLCASSLAQGHSGNTIYFGEGSWLTVV.

The chain has TRBV5-4 and TRBJ1-2; 9 nucleotides match TRBD1. CDR3 size: 17 residues. Per the germline V gene, CDR1 is SGHNT and CDR2 is YYREEE (reference sequence). V was pared by 0 bases and J by 4 bases, with 10 bases of the junction left unmatched. CDR3 residues: CASSLEVRTTGGYGYTF. For the CDR3, the DNA is TGTGCCAGCAGCTTGGAGGTCCGGACGACAGGGGGCTATGGCTACACCTTC.

The rearrangement uses TRBV6-2 or TRBV6-3 and TRBJ2-1, with 11 bases aligning to TRBD2. There are 14 residues in the CDR3. Germline V CDR1 and CDR2: MNHEY, SVGEGT. V trimming: 5 bases; J trimming: 10 bases; junction bases outside the gene matches: 7. The CDR3 DNA is TGTGCCAGCAGTCATAGCGGGGGGGACTTCGAGCAGTTCTTC. Its protein is CASSHSGGDFEQFF.

The rearrangement joins TRBV6-5 to TRBJ2-3; 8 nucleotides align to TRBD1. Per the germline V gene, CDR1 is MNHEY and CDR2 is SVGAGI. The CDR3 is 14 amino acids. The V segment lost 10 bases and the J segment 5 bases; nucleotides outside the gene matches: 11. CDR3 in amino acids: CATTWTGQGDTQYF. CDR3 coding DNA: TGTGCCACCACCTGGACAGGGCAGGGAGATACGCAGTATTTT.